A single T cell receptor (beta chain) is shown here with its context. This clone occurred a few times. Which antigen it targets is not known. The record has no base qualities; no much larger clone is one base away. V is pared back by 2 bases and J by 5 bases, with 12 bases lying between the germline termini. The germline V gene provides CDR1 MGHRA and CDR2 YSYEKL. From the cysteine through the phenylalanine, the CDR3 covers 15 amino acids. Only the CDR3 region is kept as DNA, spanning 45 bases read in frame from base 1. This entry belongs to a study of blood T cell repertoires in COVID-19 (dated by TCRdb to about 2020). Describing the broader study: The collaborator samples originated in the United States, Italy and Spain and spanned the acute and convalescent phases of COVID-19. The material from the prospective study consisted of cDNA or gDNA derived from T cells, B-cell-depleted T cells, or PBMCs. Subjects who had been exposed to COVID-19, were actively infected with it, or had recovered from it provided the deeply sampled blood TCRbeta repertoires that made up the dataset. A freely available public database, intended as a resource for researchers studying the immune response to SARS-CoV-2, is where the repertoires were released. Samples were obtained from the ongoing ImmuneRACE study (first 160 participants) and from 1,254 subjects provided by 6 global collaborators. The sample metadata nearly always contained a de-identified subject ID, COVID-19 status, age in years and sex. Where available, HLA class I and class II types were taken from metadata supplied by the sample provider and were not determined by assay-based typing. The investigation overall reported the following: The quantity of clinical and demographic metadata differed by source and by participant and was supplied without curation.

TCRbeta CDR3 regions were amplified from genomic DNA using the immunoSEQ Assay, a bias-controlled multiplex PCR. Per the authors' processing: The number of nucleated cells in each sample was estimated by amplification of reference gene primers within the assay. Sequence reads were collapsed and filtered to measure the absolute abundance of every unique TCRbeta CDR3 rearrangement. For each sample, productive Simpson clonality was calculated as the square root of Simpson's diversity index across productive rearrangements. The table was pulled from immuneACCESS by TCRdb, which kept in-frame rearrangements only. Such tables lose some clones; where checked, under half of the loss comes from unresolved V genes, and the rest has no known cause. That table supplies the V and J calls and clone size; D and trimming were determined from the DNA. For this sample the table gives approximately 150,000 clones, of which around 74% were detected only once. The ten largest clones add up to 7.5% to 8.5% of the sample.

One collaborating source in Seattle enrolled patients while the patients were actively infected and followed the patients over time throughout the course of disease. Each collaborating institution followed its own protocols to collect whole blood in K2EDTA tubes. Collaborator samples were shipped for TCRbeta analysis as frozen whole blood, isolated PBMCs, or DNA extracted from either sample type. Sequenced input: peripheral blood. The sequence came from a woman between 55 and 75 years old with COVID-19, enrolled during active disease. The rearrangement joined TRBV4-1 to TRBJ1-4; TRBD1 is possibly the D segment (6 matching bases). The CDR3 protein sequence reads: CASSQRGQTNEKLFF. The nucleotides are TGCGCCAGCAGCCAACGAGGACAGACCAATGAAAAACTGTTTTTT.